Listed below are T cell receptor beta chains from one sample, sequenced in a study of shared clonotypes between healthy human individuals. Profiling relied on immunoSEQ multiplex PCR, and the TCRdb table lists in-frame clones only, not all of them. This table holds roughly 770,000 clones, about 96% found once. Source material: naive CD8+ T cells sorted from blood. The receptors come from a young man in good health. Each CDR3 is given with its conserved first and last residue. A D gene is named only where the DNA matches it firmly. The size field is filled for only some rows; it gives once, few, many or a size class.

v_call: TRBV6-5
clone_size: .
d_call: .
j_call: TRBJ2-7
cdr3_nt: TGTGCCAGCAGCCCTCTGACTAGCTCCTACGAGCAGTACTTC
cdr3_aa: CASSPLTSSYEQYF

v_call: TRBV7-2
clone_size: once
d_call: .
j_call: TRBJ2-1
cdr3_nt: TGTGCCAGCAGCTTAGGGGGACACAGGGATAGTTACAATGAGCAGTTCTTC
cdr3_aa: CASSLGGHRDSYNEQFF

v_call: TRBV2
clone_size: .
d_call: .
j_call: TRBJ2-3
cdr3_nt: TGTGCCTCTCAGGGGTTCCCTTTCACAGATACGCAGTATTTT
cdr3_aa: CASQGFPFTDTQYF

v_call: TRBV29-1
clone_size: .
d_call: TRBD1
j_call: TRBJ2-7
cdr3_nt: TGCAGCGTGGAGGTGACAGGGAGCTCCTACGAGCAGTACTTC
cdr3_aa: CSVEVTGSSYEQYF

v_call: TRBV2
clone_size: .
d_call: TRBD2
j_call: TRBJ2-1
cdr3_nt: TGTGCCGCTACTAGCGGGAGTGGCAATGAGCAGTTCTTC
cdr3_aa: CAATSGSGNEQFF

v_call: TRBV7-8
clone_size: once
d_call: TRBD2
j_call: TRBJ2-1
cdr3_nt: TGTGCCAGCAGCCACTCCGGGACTAGCGGGCCTCAGAGCTCCTACAATGAGCAGTTCTTC
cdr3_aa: CASSHSGTSGPQSSYNEQFF

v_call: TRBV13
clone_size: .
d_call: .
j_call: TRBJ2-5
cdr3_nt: TGTGCCAGCAGCCTCGCGGTGGCCCAAGAGACCCAGTACTTC
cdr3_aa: CASSLAVAQETQYF

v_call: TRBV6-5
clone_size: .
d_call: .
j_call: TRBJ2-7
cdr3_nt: TGTGCCAGCAAAGACAGGTGGTCCTACGAGCAGTACTTC
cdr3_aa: CASKDRWSYEQYF

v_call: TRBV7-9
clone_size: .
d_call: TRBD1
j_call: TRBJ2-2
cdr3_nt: TGTGCCAGCAGAACCACAGGGGCCCCGAACACCGGGGAGCTGTTTTTT
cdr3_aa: CASRTTGAPNTGELFF

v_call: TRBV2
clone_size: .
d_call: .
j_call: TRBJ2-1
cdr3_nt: TGTGCCAGCAGTCTTGCGGGGCCCTACAATGAGCAGTTCTTC
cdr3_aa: CASSLAGPYNEQFF

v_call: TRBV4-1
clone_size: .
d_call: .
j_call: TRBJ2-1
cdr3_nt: TGCGCCAGCAGCATCCACAATGAGCAGTTCTTC
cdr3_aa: CASSIHNEQFF

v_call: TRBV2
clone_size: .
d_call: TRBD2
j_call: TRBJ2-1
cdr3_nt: TGTGCCAGCAGTGATATGTCTAGCGGTGACAATGAGCAGTTCTTC
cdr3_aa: CASSDMSSGDNEQFF

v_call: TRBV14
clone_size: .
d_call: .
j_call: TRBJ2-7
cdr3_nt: TGTGCCAGCAGCCAAAATTTTGGGGCCAGTCCGCAGTACTTC
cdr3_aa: CASSQNFGASPQYF

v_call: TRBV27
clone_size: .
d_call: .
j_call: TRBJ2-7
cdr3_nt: TGTGCCAGCAGTTTATCCTCATCTCAGCTTTCCTACGAGCAGTACTTC
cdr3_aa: CASSLSSSQLSYEQYF

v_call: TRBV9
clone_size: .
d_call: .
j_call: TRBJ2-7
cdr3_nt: TGTGCCAGCAGCGTAGACGCCGGCGAGCAGTACTTC
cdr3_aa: CASSVDAGEQYF

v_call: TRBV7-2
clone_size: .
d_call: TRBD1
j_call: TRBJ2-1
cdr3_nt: TGTGCCAGCAGTGCCGGGACAGGGGGCCCTGAGCAGTTCTTC
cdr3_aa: CASSAGTGGPEQFF

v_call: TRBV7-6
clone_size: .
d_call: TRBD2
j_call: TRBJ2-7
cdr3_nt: TGTGCCAGCAGCTTATCTATCACAACCGGTGGGACTAGCGGGAGCGAGCAGTACTTC
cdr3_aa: CASSLSITTGGTSGSEQYF

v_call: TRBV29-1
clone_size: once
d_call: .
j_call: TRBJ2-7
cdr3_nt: TGCAGCGTTGAGGACGAATACGAGCAGTACTTC
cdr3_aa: CSVEDEYEQYF

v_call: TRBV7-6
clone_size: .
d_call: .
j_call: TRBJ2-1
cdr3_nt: TGTGCCAGCAGCTCGATACTAGCCGCGGAGCAGTTCTTC
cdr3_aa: CASSSILAAEQFF

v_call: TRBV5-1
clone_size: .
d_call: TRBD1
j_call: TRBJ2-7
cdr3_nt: TGCGCCAGCAACAGCGGGACAGGGGGTGGCGAGCAGTACTTC
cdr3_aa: CASNSGTGGGEQYF

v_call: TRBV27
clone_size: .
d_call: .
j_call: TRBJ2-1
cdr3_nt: TGTGCCAGCAGTCTCAGCGGAAATGAGCAGTTCTTC
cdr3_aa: CASSLSGNEQFF

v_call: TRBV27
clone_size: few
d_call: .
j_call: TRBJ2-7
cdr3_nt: TGTGCCAGCAGCTACCTTGGGGACGAGCAGTACTTC
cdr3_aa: CASSYLGDEQYF

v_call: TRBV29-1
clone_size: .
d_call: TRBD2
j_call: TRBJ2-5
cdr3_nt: TGCAGCACCTTAGGCGGGAGAATGACCCAGTACTTC
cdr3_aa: CSTLGGRMTQYF

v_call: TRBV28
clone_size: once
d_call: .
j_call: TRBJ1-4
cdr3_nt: TGTGCCAGCAGTTTGGTTCGGGCGACAAATGAAAAACTGTTTTTT
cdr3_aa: CASSLVRATNEKLFF

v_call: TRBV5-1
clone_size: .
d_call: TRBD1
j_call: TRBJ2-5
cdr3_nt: TGCGCCAGCAGCTTGTTTTGGACAGGGGACCAAGAGACCCAGTACTTC
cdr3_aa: CASSLFWTGDQETQYF

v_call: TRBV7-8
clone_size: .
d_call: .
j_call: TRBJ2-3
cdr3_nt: TGTGCCAGCAGCTTCATAACCGGGACAACCCTCACAGATACGCAGTATTTT
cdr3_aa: CASSFITGTTLTDTQYF

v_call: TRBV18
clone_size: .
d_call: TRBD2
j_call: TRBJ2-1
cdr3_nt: TGTGCCAGCTCACCGGGACTAGCGGGAGGATCCTACAATGAGCAGTTCTTC
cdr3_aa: CASSPGLAGGSYNEQFF

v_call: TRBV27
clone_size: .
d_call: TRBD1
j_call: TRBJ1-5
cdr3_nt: TGTGCCAGCCGACAGGGAGCGAATCAGCCCCAGCATTTT
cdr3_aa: CASRQGANQPQHF

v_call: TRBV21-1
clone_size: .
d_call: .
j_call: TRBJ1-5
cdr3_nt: TGTGCCGCCCCTGGGGCCCATCAGCCCCAGCATTTT
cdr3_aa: CAAPGAHQPQHF

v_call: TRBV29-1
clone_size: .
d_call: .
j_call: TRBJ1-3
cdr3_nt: TGCAGCGTCATGATTTCTGGAAACACCATATATTTT
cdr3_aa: CSVMISGNTIYF

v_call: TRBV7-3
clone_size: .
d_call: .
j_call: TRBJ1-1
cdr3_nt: TGTGCCAGCAGCTTGGGAGGCGGATTAGTGGACACTGAAGCTTTCTTT
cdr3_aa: CASSLGGGLVDTEAFF

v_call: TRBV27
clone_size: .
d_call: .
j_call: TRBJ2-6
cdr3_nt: TGTGCCAGCAGTTTATTGACAGCCGGGGCCAACGTCCTGACTTTC
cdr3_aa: CASSLLTAGANVLTF

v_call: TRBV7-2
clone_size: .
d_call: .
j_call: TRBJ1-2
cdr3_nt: TGTGCCAGCAAGGGTCGGGACTATGGCTACACCTTC
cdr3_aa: CASKGRDYGYTF

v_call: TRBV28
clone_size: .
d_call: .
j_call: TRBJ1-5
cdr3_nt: TGTGCCAGCTTTGATGTGAAGGCCCTATGGAGCAATCAGCCCCAGCATTTT
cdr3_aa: CASFDVKALWSNQPQHF

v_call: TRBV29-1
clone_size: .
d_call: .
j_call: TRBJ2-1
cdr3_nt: TGCAGCGTTCTGTTATCGAACTACAATGAGCAGTTCTTC
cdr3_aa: CSVLLSNYNEQFF

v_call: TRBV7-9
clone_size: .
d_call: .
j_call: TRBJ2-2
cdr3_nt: TGTGCCAGCAGCGTCGCCGGGACTCCGAACACCGGGGAGCTGTTTTTT
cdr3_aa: CASSVAGTPNTGELFF